This T cell receptor (beta chain) was sequenced in a study of technical replicates of blood from a few donors. The table came from immunoSEQ multiplex PCR; TCRdb's copy has only in-frame clones and leaves some out. The sample lists about 56,000 clones, 80% to 95% seen once, with more than 3.5% in the top ten. The length of the CDR3 is 15 residues. Trimming took 4 bases from V and 1 from J, leaving 13 bases between them. The V gene's germline CDR1 is MNHNY and CDR2 SVGAGI (reference sequence). Sequenced: PBMCs. V is TRBV6-6 and J is TRBJ1-1; tentatively, D is TRBD1 (6 bases). The origin of this receptor is a human donor in good health. Some clones in this sample may be carry-over from other donors' samples. Written as DNA, the CDR3 is TGTGCCAGCAGTTTGGGGACACTTCGGAACACTGAAGCTTTCTTT. It yields the protein CASSLGTLRNTEAFF.